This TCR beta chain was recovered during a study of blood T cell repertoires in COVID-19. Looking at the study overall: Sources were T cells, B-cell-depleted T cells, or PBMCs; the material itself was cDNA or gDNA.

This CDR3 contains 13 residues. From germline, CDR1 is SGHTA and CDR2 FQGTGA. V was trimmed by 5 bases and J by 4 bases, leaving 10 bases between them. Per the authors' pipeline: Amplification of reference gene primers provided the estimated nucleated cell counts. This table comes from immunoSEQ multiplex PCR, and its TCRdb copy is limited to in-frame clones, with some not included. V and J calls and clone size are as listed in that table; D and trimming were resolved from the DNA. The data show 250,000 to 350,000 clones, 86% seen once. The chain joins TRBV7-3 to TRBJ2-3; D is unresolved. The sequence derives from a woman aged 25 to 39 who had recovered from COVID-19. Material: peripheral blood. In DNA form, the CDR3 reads TGTGCCAGCAGCCCTATTGCGGCAGATACGCAGTATTTT. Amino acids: CASSPIAADTQYF.